This TCR beta chain was profiled in a study of cytomegalovirus exposure and HLA in healthy donors. The overall study: The 95 to 150 validation repertoires, a later analysis reported, used the same platform as the 666 first-cohort repertoires.

From germline, CDR1 is LGHNA and CDR2 YNFKEQ. This CDR3 spans 20 amino acids. V lost 2 bases, J lost 6 bases, and 22 bases stayed unmatched. Profiled with immunoSEQ multiplex PCR; TCRdb holds only in-frame clones, not every one. The sample yields around 250,000 clones, about 90% seen once. The sample consisted of PBMCs. The V gene is TRBV4-2, the J gene TRBJ2-5, with 9 bases aligning to TRBD1. This clonotype originated in a woman aged 25-40 years in good health and CMV-seronegative. The CDR3 coding sequence is TGTGCCAGCAGCCAACGGACGGGACAGGGTTCGTTTGCCCCCCCACAGACCCAGTACTTC. It specifies CASSQRTGQGSFAPPQTQYF.